Listed here are 28 T cell receptor beta chains from one sample, sequenced in a study of T cell repertoires in cytomegalovirus infection. Using its own MiXCR run on the reads, TCRdb lists one record per CDR3 protein. The data contain about 920,000 distinct CDR3 sequences, approximately 31% of them singletons. The antigens these receptors bind are not known. Sample: cultured CD8+ T cells from PBMCs, taken from culture after CMV antigen stimulation. These receptors all stem from a human donor in good health (CMV status not recorded). Some clones in this sample may be carry-over from other donors' samples.

A word on this clonotype: A much larger clonotype is one base distant, so this may be a read error. V and J are TRBV7-1 and TRBJ2-7, with D tentatively TRBD1 (6 bases). TRBV7-1 is identified as an open reading frame with a role that is uncertain. CDR3 length: 13 amino acids. The ends were cut back, 5 bases at V and 7 bases at J, with 15 bases in the middle. This chain's CDR3 is CASSIPGHREQYF. CDR3 sequence (DNA): TGTGCCAGCAGCATCCCGGGACACCGGGAGCAGTACTTC.

This clonotype was counted only a few times. The CDR3 sequence is CASSQDGGKAFF. In DNA form, the CDR3 reads TGCGCCAGCAGCCAAGATGGGGGGAAAGCTTTCTTT. V is TRBV4-3 and J is TRBJ1-1, with D perhaps matching TRBD1 (5 bases). This CDR3 contains 12 residues. Trimming removed 0 bases at V and 9 bases at J, with 8 bases between. The V gene's germline CDR1 is LGHNA and CDR2 YSLEER.

This sequence joins TRBV27 and TRBJ1-5; possibly TRBD1 for D (5 bases). The CDR3 extends over 17 amino acids. Trimming left V 2 bases short and J 3 bases short, with 17 bases between. Per the germline V gene, CDR1 is MNHEY and CDR2 is SMNVEV (reference sequence). The CDR3 loop reads CASSLVGTPTPNQPQHF. CDR3 sequence (DNA): TGTGCCAGCAGTTTAGTAGGGACCCCAACCCCCAATCAGCCCCAGCATTTT.

This clonotype was observed a few times. This sequence joins TRBV12-3 or TRBV12-4 and TRBJ2-1; 7 bases agree with TRBD1. The CDR3 has 15 amino acids. Trimming removed 5 bases from V and 2 bases from J; junction bases left unmatched: 6. CDR3 residues: CASSTRDSAYNEQFF. For the CDR3, the DNA is TGTGCCAGCAGTACACGGGACAGCGCCTACAATGAGCAGTTCTTC.

This sequence joins TRBV7-6 and TRBJ2-1; 10 nucleotides match TRBD1. The germline gives CDR1 SGHVS, CDR2 FNYEAQ. The CDR3 runs 17 residues. After removal of 5 bases from V and 8 bases from J, the junction contained 15 bases not matched to a gene. DNA of the CDR3: TGTGCCAGCAGCACCAGCCCCCGGGACAGGGGATTCGATGAGCAGTTCTTC. Its protein is CASSTSPRDRGFDEQFF.

As concerns this clonotype: This may be a read error, as it is one base from a much larger clone. The chain links TRBV7-2 to TRBJ2-7; 7 positions match TRBD1. CDR3 length: 15 residues. Germline V gene sequence: CDR1 SGHTA, CDR2 FQGNSA. The CDR3 sequence is CVSSPDRRDSYEQYF. In nucleotides, the CDR3 is TGTGTCAGCAGCCCGGACAGGCGCGACTCCTACGAGCAGTACTTC.

CDR3 protein: CASSYFRAGAGELFF. DNA of the CDR3: TGTGCCAGCAGCTATTTCAGGGCAGGCGCCGGGGAGCTGTTTTTT. The chain links TRBV11-3 to TRBJ2-2, with a weak D call TRBD1 (5 bases). The CDR3 is made up of 15 amino acids. With 4 bases removed from V and 6 bases from J, the gap between germline ends came to 15 bases. Germline CDR1 SGHNT, CDR2 YENEEA.

The V gene is TRBV10-3, the J gene TRBJ2-3, with D possibly being TRBD1 or TRBD2 (5 bases each). V was trimmed by 5 bases and J by 2 bases, leaving 14 bases between them. Germline V lookup: CDR1 ENHRY, CDR2 SYGVKD. The CDR3 sequence is 15 residues long. In DNA form, the CDR3 reads TGTGCCATCAGTTGGGACCCCTCATCCACAGATACGCAGTATTTT. This codes for CAISWDPSSTDTQYF.

This clonotype was counted many times. V gene TRBV11-3 combines with J gene TRBJ1-1; D not resolved. This CDR3 is 13 amino acids long. Between the trimmed V and J ends, which lost 0 bases and 2 bases, there was a span of 4 bases. The germline V gene encodes CDR1 SGHNT and CDR2 YENEEA. The CDR3 is CASSLDQNTEAFF. Here the CDR3 DNA reads TGTGCCAGCAGCTTAGATCAAAACACTGAAGCTTTCTTT.

The rearrangement joins TRBV20-1 to TRBJ2-2; weak D call: TRBD1 (5 bases). CDR3 length: 16 residues. Deletions cut 3 bases from V and 1 base from J, with 15 bases between. Germline CDR1 is DFQATT and CDR2 is SNEGSKA (reference sequence). For the CDR3, the DNA is TGCAGTGCTAGGAAGGACCCCAGGGTGAACACCGGGGAGCTGTTTTTT. Its protein product is CSARKDPRVNTGELFF.

This clonotype was counted between two and nine times. The V and J genes are TRBV20-1 and TRBJ2-1; TRBD2 agrees at 9 bases. V lost 5 bases, J lost 8 bases, and 7 bases stayed unmatched. Germline CDR1 reads DFQATT; CDR2 reads SNEGSKA (reference sequence). CDR3 length equals 13 residues. This CDR3 is CSALAGRGYEQFF. The CDR3 bases are TGCAGTGCTCTAGCGGGGCGTGGGTATGAGCAGTTCTTC.

This clonotype was seen a few times. Its ends do not fully match the called genes, so a read error is possible. The gene calls are TRBV2 and TRBJ2-7; D is perhaps TRBD1 (5 bases). Germline V gene lookup returns CDR1 SNHLY and CDR2 FYNNEI. The CDR3 extends over 11 amino acids. This CDR3 reads CAGRDSYEQYF. Here the CDR3 DNA reads TGTGCCGGCAGGGACTCCTACGAGCAGTACTTC.

This clonotype was detected once. The chain joins TRBV20-1 to TRBJ2-1; D is possibly TRBD1 or TRBD2 (6 bases each). V lost 5 bases and J lost 5, with 16 bases in between. From germline, CDR1 is DFQATT and CDR2 SNEGSKA (reference sequence). The CDR3 contains 14 residues. Here the CDR3 DNA reads TGCAGTGCTGGCCCGGGGGCCCAGCACAATGAGCAGTTCTTC. Protein: CSAGPGAQHNEQFF.

This clonotype was seen more than once but under ten times. V and J are TRBV11-2 and TRBJ1-1; 8 bases align to TRBD1. The CDR3 runs to 17 residues. V gave up 5 bases and J gave up 6 bases; unmatched junction bases: 17. Per germline, CDR1 SGHAT and CDR2 FQNNGV. Here the CDR3 DNA reads TGTGCCAGCAGCCCCTGGGACAGGAAGAAACTGGGCGCTGAAGCTTTCTTT. Encoded protein: CASSPWDRKKLGAEAFF.

This clonotype was observed at least ten times. Written as DNA, the CDR3 is TGTGCCAGCAGCACCCGACCCACCTACACAGATACGCAGTATTTT. Its translation is CASSTRPTYTDTQYF. The rearrangement uses TRBV7-8 and TRBJ2-3; the D is unclear. Looked up from germline, CDR1 is SGHVS and CDR2 is FQNEAQ. The CDR3 spans 15 residues. Trimming stripped 5 bases from V and 2 bases from J, with 14 bases between.

This clonotype was detected only a few times. The CDR3 DNA follows: TGTGCCAGCAGCTCTTGGGGGACAGGGGATGAAAAACTGTTTTTT. It specifies CASSSWGTGDEKLFF. The rearrangement joins TRBV7-8 to TRBJ1-4, with TRBD1 matching 10 bases. The CDR3 is 15 residues long. After removal of 4 bases from V and 6 bases from J, the junction contained 5 bases not matched to a gene. The germline V gene has CDR1 SGHVS and CDR2 FQNEAQ. Together with reference TRBV7-8 and TRBJ1-4, the CDR3 gives the full variable domain: GAGVSQSPRYKVAKRGQDVALRCDPISGHVSLFWYQQALGQGPEFLTYFQNEAQLDKSGLPSDRFFAERPEGSVSTLKIQRTQQEDSAVYLCASSSWGTGDEKLFFGSGTQLSVL.

The chain carries TRBV28 and TRBJ2-1; possible D gene TRBD1, 5 bases. V dropped 7 bases and J dropped 1 base, with 14 bases sitting between them. Germline CDR1 reads MDHEN; CDR2 reads SYDVKM. The CDR3 is 15 residues long. The CDR3 spells CASTPRQGSYNEQFF. DNA for the CDR3: TGTGCCAGCACCCCTCGGCAGGGTTCCTACAATGAGCAGTTCTTC. Drawing the rest from reference TRBV28 and TRBJ2-1, the complete variable domain is DVKVTQSSRYLVKRTGEKVFLECVQDMDHENMFWYRQDPGLGLRLIYFSYDVKMKEKGDIPEGYSVSREKKERFSLILESASTNQTSMYLCASTPRQGSYNEQFFGPGTRLTVL.

A few counts support this clonotype. The CDR3 nucleotides are TGTGCCAGCCCTGGGGACTCCCGAAGGGAGACCCAGTACTTC. It specifies CASPGDSRRETQYF. The rearrangement joins TRBV18 to TRBJ2-5, with TRBD2 as a possible D gene (6 bases). The CDR3 spans 14 residues. Per the germline V gene, CDR1 is KGHSH and CDR2 is LQKENI. V dropped 8 bases and J dropped 5 bases, with 18 bases sitting between them. The whole variable domain, remainder taken from reference TRBV18 and TRBJ2-5, is NAGVMQNPRHLVRRRGQEARLRCSPMKGHSHVYWYRQLPEEGLKFMVYLQKENIIDESGMPKERFSAEFPKEGPSILRIQQVVRGDSAAYFCASPGDSRRETQYFGPGTRLLVL.

The chain recombines TRBV27 with TRBJ2-3; 8 nucleotides match TRBD2. V gave up 5 bases and J gave up 3 bases; unmatched junction bases: 16. This CDR3 spans 18 amino acids. Germline-derived CDR1 and CDR2 are MNHEY and SMNVEV (reference sequence). The CDR3 here is CASSARRGARGETDTQYF. In nucleotides, the CDR3 is TGTGCCAGCAGTGCCCGACGGGGAGCGCGGGGGGAAACAGATACGCAGTATTTT.

This clonotype was recorded a few times. The chain employs TRBV10-1 and TRBJ2-1; a weak D match, TRBD1 (6 bases). V lost 2 bases to trimming and J lost 3 bases, with 11 bases between them. The germline V gene encodes CDR1 WNHNN and CDR2 SYGVQD (reference sequence). CDR3 length: 15 residues. The CDR3 nucleotides read TGCGCCAGCAGTGAGAGCAGGGGAATCTACAATGAGCAGTTCTTC. Translating gives CASSESRGIYNEQFF.

This chain uses TRBV11-3 with TRBJ2-1, with D unresolved. The CDR3 contains 14 residues. The germline CDR1 and CDR2 sequences are SGHNT and YENEEA. The V end was cut by 5 bases, the J end by 8 bases, with 16 bases between. The CDR3 here is CASSPGAGEDEQFF. The CDR3 coding sequence is TGTGCCAGCAGCCCAGGCGCCGGAGAGGATGAGCAGTTCTTC.

With regard to this clonotype: An end of the junction does not agree with germline; a read error may underlie this. The gene calls are TRBV6-1 and TRBJ2-1, with 9 positions matching TRBD1. The CDR3 totals 15 residues. Germline CDR1 and CDR2: MNHNS and SASEGT. CDR3 bases: TGTGCCAGCAGGGAAGACAGGGGGTTAAACAATGAGCAGTTCTTC. As protein: CASREDRGLNNEQFF.

J is TRBJ1-5 and V is TRBV6-8; D is possibly TRBD1 (5 bases). Trimming removed 6 bases from V and 7 bases from J, with 16 bases in between. The CDR3 loop spans 14 amino acids. Germline CDR1 reads MNHGY; CDR2 reads SAAAGT. This CDR3 is CASRGGGLEQPQHF. The CDR3, as DNA: TGTGCCAGCAGGGGCGGGGGACTGGAGCAGCCCCAGCATTTT.

This clonotype appeared a few times. The chain recombines TRBV29-1 with TRBJ2-3; D could derive from TRBD1 or TRBD2 (5 bases each). The V gene's germline CDR1 is SQVTM and CDR2 ANQGSEA. This CDR3 has 13 residues. V lost 4 bases to trimming and J lost 0 bases, with 8 bases between them. CDR3 coding DNA: TGCAGCGTTGGAGGGGAAAGCACAGATACGCAGTATTTT. Protein product: CSVGGESTDTQYF.

The chain joins TRBV4-2 to TRBJ1-3, with a possible D match to TRBD1 (5 bases). The CDR3 consists of 16 residues. From germline, CDR1 is LGHNA and CDR2 YNFKEQ. The germline V and J ends were trimmed by 0 bases and 0 bases, with 9 bases remaining between them. In nucleotides, the CDR3 is TGTGCCAGCAGCCAAGACAGGGCCGTCTCTGGAAACACCATATATTTT. Amino acids: CASSQDRAVSGNTIYF.

This chain connects TRBV27 to TRBJ1-4, with unresolved D. This CDR3 has 13 amino acids. V was pared by 6 bases and J by 5 bases, with 10 bases between. Germline V gene data show CDR1 as MNHEY and CDR2 as SMNVEV (reference sequence). The CDR3 nucleotides read TGTGCCAGCAGGGAGGCCCCGAATGAAAAACTGTTTTTT. Translated, it gives CASREAPNEKLFF.

The V gene is TRBV24-1, the J gene TRBJ2-5; TRBD1 matches at 9 bases. After removal of 0 bases from V and 0 bases from J, the junction contained 7 bases not matched to a gene. The CDR3 is made up of 18 amino acids. In germline, CDR1 is KGHDR, CDR2 SFDVKD. CDR3 region: CATSDLHGTGPYQETQYF. CDR3 nucleotide sequence: TGTGCCACCAGTGATTTGCATGGGACAGGGCCGTACCAAGAGACCCAGTACTTC.

This chain joins TRBV5-6 and TRBJ2-7; D is undetermined. The CDR3 spans 11 residues. Per germline, CDR1 SGHDT and CDR2 YYEEEE. V shed 5 bases and J shed 6 bases, with 9 bases lying between them. The CDR3 loop is CASRGNGEQYV. CDR3 DNA sequence: TGTGCCAGCAGAGGGAACGGCGAGCAGTACGTC.